This T cell receptor (beta chain) stems from a study of cytomegalovirus exposure and HLA in healthy donors (dated by TCRdb to the late 2010s). Regarding the research as a whole: According to an earlier analysis of a few hundred of the donors, roughly 180 million T cells yielded 90 million to 130 million unique TCR beta sequences and about 300 Gb of sequence data. About 310 gigabases of sequencing data and approximately 85 million unique TCR sequences were included in an early release covering roughly 700 HLA-typed donors. Of the approximately 370 genotyped donors, 70% to 90% were placed in the genetic ancestry cluster associated with self-reported Caucasian donors. The study aimed to test whether signatures of past pathogen exposure could be identified by cataloging public T cell receptors. Using immunosequencing, the study profiled T cell repertoires from fewer than 850 subjects and related those repertoires to cytomegalovirus serostatus. Along with the approximately 700-subject first cohort, a separate validation cohort of roughly 110 different subjects was used. High-throughput TCR immunosequencing, statistical association of individual TCRs with disease status, and machine learning were combined to predict cytomegalovirus infection status. To study patterns of TCR occurrence, a later analysis re-analyzed previously published TCR beta repertoires from 650 to 750 donors and added high-resolution HLA genotyping. In the later analysis, no new phenotypic data were used to find candidate immune exposures; instead, reliance was placed on TCR beta sequences and their occurrence across donors. An earlier analysis of approximately 580 of the donors used high-throughput TCR beta sequencing to judge whether each TCR beta V gene segment behaved as functional or pseudogenic. Donor age, sex, ethnicity and CMV serostatus were compiled alongside the repertoire data. A later genetic analysis used genome-wide SNP genotypes for 398 of the 666 donors, treating that subset as a discovery cohort. Every repertoire in the discovery cohort had been generated on one and the same sequencing platform. Both class I and class II loci were covered by HLA typing, at four-digit resolution. The number of typed donors differed by locus: about 629-630 for A, B, C, DRB1 and DQB1; approximately 520 for DQA1; over 600 for DPA1; and roughly 450 for DPB1. Because of strong linkage in the cohort, roughly five DR-DQ haplotypes were treated as single units for association and clustering. On average, 235,054 unique TCR beta nucleotide sequences were sequenced per donor among fewer than 500 genotyped donors of the cohort, with roughly 18% of those sequences being non-productive.

The cohort consisted of approximately 690 healthy bone marrow donors. Cohort members were all nominally healthy when sampled, although unrecorded immune exposures were likely present. The donor tested CMV seropositive and was one of the 289 seropositive cohort members. Each donor provided a peripheral blood sample, and peripheral blood mononuclear cells were used for TCR beta sequencing. The Qiagen DNeasy Blood Extraction Kit was used to extract genomic DNA from the blood cell samples. The library was built by means of the immunoSEQ multiplex PCR assay. For the multiplex PCR, a mixture combining 60 forward primers for TCR Vbeta segments and 13 reverse primers for TCR Jbeta segments was used. A multiplex PCR assay on genomic DNA amplified the CDR3 region of rearranged TCR beta genes. The amplified TCR beta libraries were sequenced on the Illumina HiSeq System as 87-base-pair reads. In the paper's pipeline: In a later analysis, 70 million to 95 million unique TCR beta chains were counted across the approximately 640 repertoires, and roughly 11 million of these chains were shared by at least two donors. A nearest-neighbor algorithm error-corrected the raw reads and collapsed the reads into unique sequences, merging closely related sequences to remove PCR and sequencing errors. Alignment of CDR3 sequences to IMGT reference sequences was used to assign V, D and J gene segments. For a sequence to be retained, a match of at least six nucleotides was required to both a V gene segment and a J gene segment. A rearrangement was called productive if the CDR3 had no stop codons and remained in frame with V and J, and every other rearrangement was called non-productive. Following IMGT convention, CDR3 was defined as the stretch from the second conserved V-encoded cysteine to the conserved J-encoded phenylalanine. Sequences without an unambiguous match to a single V gene segment were excluded from the earlier analysis of several hundred of the donors. In an earlier analysis of a few hundred of the donors, a V segment was called functional when productive rearrangements were above 56.7%, and segregating when the standard deviation between donors exceeded 5%. A statistical classification framework was developed to diagnose cytomegalovirus status using the catalog of TCR beta chain sequences. In a later analysis, TCR nucleotide sequences were compared against IMGT/GENE-DB human TR gene sequences so that V and J genes could be assigned. Using the TCRdist pipeline, a later analysis assigned CDR3 sequences along with most-parsimonious VDJ recombination scenarios. In a later analysis, each TCR beta chain was defined by its CDR3 amino acid sequence together with its V-gene family, and reads lacking a unique V-gene family were excluded. To address suspected cross-contamination and a sequencing artifact, a later analysis removed several hundred highly shared, low-generation-probability nucleotide sequences. In a later analysis, a clonal expansion index for each public chain was calculated from normalized within-repertoire ranks of inferred template counts. In a later analysis, generation probabilities were computed using a VDJ recombination model fitted to out-of-frame rearrangements, and the results were checked against IGoR. In a later analysis, TCR-TCR, TCR-HLA and TCR-CMV co-occurrence was scored with hypergeometric tests, and a repertoire-size bias correction was applied to TCR pairs. In a later analysis, false discovery rates were estimated by permuting HLA or CMV assignments 20 times. In a later analysis, co-occurring TCRs were grouped using DBSCAN, with TCRdist sequence similarity added in when clustering inside HLA-allele-positive subsets. Co-occurrence clustering excluded repertoires with fewer than 30,000 or more than 120,000 public chains, plus five with anomalous nucleotide sharing. What TCRdb holds here is the immuneACCESS table cut down to in-frame rearrangements. Part of the clones is not present; checked against another copy, under half of the missing clones reflect an unresolved V gene, and the others are unexplained. V, J and clone size are those of that table, while D and trimming were read from the DNA. This sample comprises over 100,000 clones, roughly 76% of them detected only once. The ten largest clones add up to around 12% of the sample.

The paper's findings and limits, for the study overall: A further reported finding was that TCR beta sequences accurately predicted the HLA-A and HLA-B alleles for most subjects in the first cohort. Assigning TCR associations to individual alleles was difficult when HLA alleles, especially DR and DQ, strongly co-occurred. It was suggested by the authors that the approach could potentially be generalized to other disease states and immunological phenotypes. Specific HLA alleles were associated with around 18,000 TCR beta sequences at a false discovery rate of 0.05 in a later analysis. Because some donors lacked HLA typing at each locus, the association tests relied only on the typed subset. The only immune exposure information available for the cohort was CMV serostatus. In a later analysis, HLA-associated TCR beta chains showed more clonal expansion and lower generation probabilities than non-associated chains that were equally common. According to a later analysis, parvovirus B19, influenza, CMV and Epstein-Barr virus appeared linked to several top co-occurrence clusters. Compared with the approximately 700-donor mean, donors in an Asian-associated ancestry cluster had fewer N-insertions in productive TCRs, according to a later genetic analysis. The earlier analysis of around 600 of the donors excluded over 15 rarely observed V segments, including chromosome 9 orphons, because counts were too low. The classifier was reported to diagnose cytomegalovirus status with high specificity and sensitivity in both the original and validation cohorts. A few of the identified cytomegalovirus-associated TCR beta chains were confirmed in vitro to be specific for cytomegalovirus antigens. Sequencing depth was assumed to be roughly uniform across donors in the presence/absence analyses, though that assumption may not hold. A total of around 150 TCR beta chains were listed by the study as associated with cytomegalovirus. Correlated functional status among segregating V segments might reflect linkage disequilibrium, but an unknown experimental factor could not be ruled out. According to a later analysis, TCR association rates differed among HLA loci, with DRB1 alleles showing the most associated TCRs and HLA-C alleles showing the fewest. According to a later analysis, most CMV-associated TCR beta chains appeared to be HLA-restricted, and the HLA associations seemed to be driven largely by CMV exposure. Most TCR sequences were seen in very few donors, while some public TCRs were found in many individuals. A cluster of highly shared sequence variants was judged likely to represent a technical artifact of the sequencing pipeline. In this cohort, only TCR beta chains were sequenced, and detectable features were limited by the absence of alpha or paired-chain data. In a later genetic analysis, a missense DCLRE1C variant was associated with V-gene and J-gene trimming of TCR beta chains, and the association was replicated in an independent cohort. In an earlier analysis of 587 of the donors, most TCR beta V segments were observed in productive rearrangements about 90% or about 30% of the time, broadly matching IMGT annotations.

A note on this clone: Its antigen target is currently unknown. No much larger clone exists at a distance of one base, and base qualities are not known.

Sequenced: PBMCs. The TCR originated in a woman aged 40 to 55 in good health and CMV-seropositive.

The CDR3 amino acid sequence is: CASSRVGGLETQYF. The DNA sequence is given as TGCGCCAGCAGCCGCGTCGGGGGACTAGAGACCCAGTACTTC. The chain is assembled from TRBV5-1 and TRBJ2-5; TRBD2 is possibly the D segment (6 matching bases). From the cysteine up to the phenylalanine, the CDR3 has a length of 14 residues. The sequence is cut down to CDR3 DNA, 42 bases in frame from base 1. The junction carries 14 bases between V and J, which are trimmed by 4 bases and 4 bases respectively. CDR1 and CDR2 are drawn from the germline V gene: SGHRS, YFSETQ. With the portions outside the CDR3 filled from the reference TRBV5-1 and TRBJ2-5 genes, the complete variable region becomes KAGVTQTPRYLIKTRGQQVTLSCSPISGHRSVSWYQQTPGQGLQFLFEYFSETQRNKGNFPGRFSGRQFSNSRSEMNVSTLELGDSALYLCASSRVGGLETQYFGPGTRLLVL.